The 22 T cell receptor beta chains given below trace back to one sample, sequenced in a study of cytomegalovirus exposure and HLA in healthy donors. The PCR used 60 Vbeta and 13 Jbeta primers. Some clones are missing from TCRdb's copy, which holds only in-frame ones; the method was immunoSEQ multiplex PCR. The sample carries around 99,000 clones, roughly 72% recorded once. What was sequenced was PBMCs. The receptors stem from a young man in good health and CMV-seronegative.

The chain couples TRBV5-1 to TRBJ2-5, with 7 bases aligning to TRBD1. The germline CDR1 and CDR2 sequences are SGHRS and YFSETQ. With V trimmed by 4 bases and J by 2 bases, 2 bases remained unmatched. The CDR3 contains 13 residues. CDR3 amino acids: CASSQTGQETQYF. The CDR3 DNA is TGCGCCAGCAGCCAGACAGGGCAAGAGACCCAGTACTTC.

To note about this clone: One end of the junction fails to match germline, which may point to a read error. The chain is built from TRBV28 and TRBJ2-7; TRBD1 matches at 8 bases. The germline V gene has CDR1 MDHEN and CDR2 SYDVKM. CDR3 length: 15 amino acids. The CDR3 sequence: CASSSQGALSHEQYF. In DNA form, the CDR3 reads TGCGCCAGCAGTTCTCAGGGGGCCCTCTCCCACGAGCAGTACTTC.

The V and J genes are TRBV6-1 and TRBJ1-5; D perhaps matches TRBD1 (6 bases). Per the germline V gene, CDR1 is MNHNS and CDR2 is SASEGT. The CDR3 has 15 residues. The V gene lost 5 bases and the J gene lost 2 bases, with 13 bases spanning the gap. The CDR3 DNA sequence: TGTGCCAGCAGTACCTCCAGGGGAGGCAATCAGCCCCAGCATTTT. It is translated as CASSTSRGGNQPQHF.

The CDR3 protein is CASSNPTGSGELFF. CDR3 nucleotide sequence: TGTGCCAGCAGCAACCCAACAGGTTCCGGGGAGCTGTTTTTT. This chain uses TRBV21-1 with TRBJ2-2; TRBD1, as called in the table, went unchecked against the DNA. TRBV21-1 is designated a pseudogene. The CDR3 loop spans 14 amino acids.

The chain has TRBV27 and TRBJ2-2; 9 bases map to TRBD1. With V trimmed by 6 bases and J by 0 bases, 8 bases remained unmatched. CDR1 and CDR2 (germline): MNHEY, SMNVEV (reference sequence). The CDR3 is 17 residues long. This chain's CDR3 is CASRTDRGIANTGELFF. In DNA form, the CDR3 reads TGTGCCAGCAGGACGGACAGGGGTATCGCGAACACCGGGGAGCTGTTTTTT.

In this sample, this clone turned up once. The chain couples TRBV10-1 to TRBJ2-3; no firm D call. Looked up from germline, CDR1 is WNHNN and CDR2 is SYGVQD (reference sequence). There are 16 residues in the CDR3. Trimming removed 2 bases at V and 0 bases at J, with 12 bases between. The CDR3 here is CASSEVGASSTDTQYF. The CDR3 DNA is TGCGCCAGCAGTGAGGTCGGTGCCTCTAGCACAGATACGCAGTATTTT.

This clone came up a few times. The chain joins TRBV2 to TRBJ1-5, with D perhaps matching TRBD1 (6 bases). The CDR3 is made up of 14 amino acids. V was trimmed by 5 bases and J by 5 bases, leaving 13 bases between them. From germline, CDR1 is SNHLY and CDR2 FYNNEI. The CDR3 is CASSREQGYQPQHF. DNA of the CDR3: TGTGCCAGCAGTAGAGAGCAGGGGTATCAGCCCCAGCATTTT.

This rearrangement joins TRBV5-1 to TRBJ2-5; 11 positions agree with TRBD2. Germline-derived CDR1 and CDR2 are SGHRS and YFSETQ. Trimming cost V 0 bases and J 4 bases; bases outside gene matches: 5. This CDR3 region has 16 residues. The CDR3 nucleotides read TGCGCCAGCAGCTTGGACGTAGCGGGGGGGCCAGAGACCCAGTACTTC. This gives the protein CASSLDVAGGPETQYF.

This chain connects TRBV6-1 to TRBJ2-7; 7 nucleotides align to TRBD2. The J segment lost 0 bases and the V segment lost 6 bases, leaving 8 bases of the junction unmatched. This CDR3 region has 15 residues. CDR1 is MNHNS, CDR2 SASEGT, per germline. CDR3 amino acids: CASSRDYLSSYEQYF. Here the CDR3 DNA reads TGTGCCAGCAGCCGGGACTACCTGAGCTCCTACGAGCAGTACTTC.

The gene calls are TRBV6-6 and TRBJ2-7, with 8 bases fitting TRBD2. Germline V lookup: CDR1 MNHNY, CDR2 SVGAGI (reference sequence). V gave up 0 bases and J gave up 2 bases; unmatched junction bases: 3. This CDR3 has 15 residues. The CDR3 DNA sequence: TGTGCCAGCAGTTACTCGGAGCGGGGGACCTACGAGCAGTACTTC. Protein sequence: CASSYSERGTYEQYF.

This chain joins TRBV11-2 and TRBJ2-5; TRBD2 matches 8 bases. CDR3 length equals 18 residues. The germline V gene encodes CDR1 SGHAT and CDR2 FQNNGV. J lost 2 bases, V lost 0 bases, and 11 bases had no gene match. Here the CDR3 reads CASSLDLITGGRQETQYF. The CDR3 DNA is TGTGCCAGCAGCTTAGACCTGATAACGGGAGGGCGGCAAGAGACCCAGTACTTC.

The chain couples TRBV9 to TRBJ2-5; 9 bases match TRBD2. Trimming took 5 bases from V and 3 from J; bases not matched to a gene: 5. In germline, CDR1 is SGDLS, CDR2 YYNGEE. This CDR3 spans 14 amino acids. The CDR3 here is CASSEAGGKETQYF. CDR3 nucleotide sequence: TGTGCCAGCAGTGAAGCGGGGGGAAAAGAGACCCAGTACTTC.

This clone was observed a single time. The chain carries TRBV19 and TRBJ1-5; TRBD1 matches 8 bases. From germline, CDR1 is LNHDA and CDR2 SQIVND (reference sequence). Losses at the gene ends were 9 bases for V and 3 bases for J; bases not matched to a gene: 10. The CDR3 has 15 residues. This CDR3 reads CASRSAGQVNQPQHF. CDR3 nucleotides: TGTGCCAGCAGATCGGCGGGACAGGTCAATCAGCCCCAGCATTTT.

Worth noting for this clone: Other DNA sequences in this sample translate to the same CDR3. J is TRBJ1-1 and V is TRBV5-1, with 7 nucleotides matching TRBD1. The junction had 2 bases not matched to a gene; V was cut back by 0 bases and J by 0 bases. Germline loops: CDR1 SGHRS, CDR2 YFSETQ. CDR3 length: 15 amino acids. The CDR3 is CASSLGQGLNTEAFF. The CDR3 coding sequence is TGCGCCAGCAGCTTGGGACAGGGACTGAACACTGAAGCTTTCTTT.

The rearrangement joins TRBV6-6 to TRBJ1-1; D is unclear. Germline V CDR1 and CDR2: MNHNY, SVGAGI (reference sequence). The ends were cut back, 6 bases at V and 4 bases at J, with 12 bases in the middle. The CDR3 spans 13 residues. The CDR3, as DNA: TGTGCCAGCAGACCCGGGGAGGGCACTGAAGCTTTCTTT. As protein: CASRPGEGTEAFF.

This clone has just one count. The chain uses TRBV10-1 and TRBJ2-7, with TRBD2 matching 8 bases. CDR1 and CDR2 (germline): WNHNN, SYGVQD (reference sequence). The junction had 8 bases not matched to a gene; V was cut back by 0 bases and J by 7 bases. The CDR3 covers 15 residues. This CDR3 reads CASSESAAGGGEQYF. The CDR3 DNA reads TGCGCCAGCAGTGAGTCAGCGGCGGGAGGCGGAGAGCAGTACTTC.

The chain joins TRBV27 to TRBJ2-3, with 8 bases aligning to TRBD2. CDR3 length: 19 amino acids. The germline CDR1 and CDR2 sequences are MNHEY and SMNVEV (reference sequence). The V and J ends lost 4 bases and 4 bases, in that order; junction bases with no gene match: 19. CDR3 DNA: TGTGCCAGCAGTTCTCTAGGTCTTCCACGGGGGGGGGTTTCAGATACGCAGTATTTT. It translates to CASSSLGLPRGGVSDTQYF.

The V gene is TRBV19, the J gene TRBJ2-5; unclear D gene. CDR1 is LNHDA and CDR2 is SQIVND in the germline V gene (reference sequence). Between the trimmed V and J ends, which lost 11 bases and 4 bases, there was a span of 8 bases. The CDR3 runs 10 residues. The DNA for the CDR3 is TGTGCCTCGGGTGGAGAGACCCAGTACTTC. It specifies CASGGETQYF.

CDR3 in amino acids: CASTRRRGNTGELFF. The CDR3 DNA follows: TGTGCCAGCACCCGCAGGAGGGGGAACACCGGGGAGCTGTTTTTT. The genes are TRBV28 and TRBJ2-2, with D perhaps matching TRBD2 (6 bases). Germline CDR1 reads MDHEN; CDR2 reads SYDVKM. Trimming stripped 7 bases from V and 1 base from J, with 13 bases between. There are 15 residues in the CDR3.

A remark on this clone: Other DNA sequences in the same sample also yield this CDR3. The chain employs TRBV5-1 and TRBJ2-5, with a tentative D call TRBD2 (6 bases). Germline values: CDR1 SGHRS, CDR2 YFSETQ. This CDR3 comprises 15 residues. Trimming took 0 bases from V and 3 from J, leaving 12 bases between them. As DNA, the CDR3 is TGCGCCAGCAGCTTGGGAGGGACGGGGGAAGAGACCCAGTACTTC. Translation gives CASSLGGTGEETQYF.

V is TRBV6-6 and J is TRBJ2-7; TRBD1 is a possible D gene (7 bases). CDR3 length: 13 residues. V was trimmed by 6 bases and J by 3 bases, leaving 12 bases between them. CDR1 and CDR2 (germline): MNHNY, SVGAGI (reference sequence). Here the CDR3 reads CASRTGTYYEQYF. As DNA, the CDR3 is TGTGCCAGCAGGACAGGGACTTACTACGAGCAGTACTTC.

V and J are TRBV7-9 and TRBJ2-5, with TRBD2 matching 10 bases. Germline V gene sequence: CDR1 SEHNR, CDR2 FQNEAQ (reference sequence). J gave up 2 bases and V 5 bases, and 5 bases lay outside the gene matches. The CDR3 has 15 residues. CDR3 in amino acids: CASSPGLALQETQYF. The CDR3 region has the DNA TGTGCCAGCAGCCCGGGACTAGCGCTTCAAGAGACCCAGTACTTC. Filled out from reference TRBV7-9 and TRBJ2-5, the complete variable domain reads DTGVSQNPRHKITKRGQNVTFRCDPISEHNRLYWYRQTLGQGPEFLTYFQNEAQLEKSRLLSDRFSAERPKGSFSTLEIQRTEQGDSAMYLCASSPGLALQETQYFGPGTRLLVL.